These T cell receptor beta chains were read from a single sample in a study of T cells after yellow fever vaccination. Via MiXCR, TCRdb re-called the 5' RACE reads, giving one row per CDR3 protein. The sample shows 280,000 or so distinct CDR3 sequences, 8.7% of them seen only once. Sequenced material: CD4+ T cells sorted from PBMCs, taken 5 days after the yellow fever booster vaccination. The receptors shown here come from a man aged 18-30 years who received the YFV17D yellow fever vaccine. CDR3s include the opening cysteine and the closing phenylalanine or tryptophan. Each record gives: D gene, clone size, V gene, J gene, CDR3 protein, CDR3 DNA. D genes are given only for firm matches. Not all rows give a size; the values are once, few, many and, for expanded clones, a class.

NA,NA,TRBV6-1,TRBJ2-1,CASSEYSSYNEQFF,TGTGCCAGCAGTGAATATAGCTCCTACAATGAGCAGTTCTTC
NA,few,TRBV5-1,TRBJ2-3,CASSPRGGETTDTQYF,TGCGCCAGCAGCCCACGGGGAGGCGAAACTACAGATACGCAGTATTTT
TRBD2,few,TRBV5-1,TRBJ2-7,CASSFSGGLVEQYF,TGCGCCAGCAGCTTTAGCGGGGGACTGGTCGAGCAGTACTTC
NA,many,TRBV12-3/TRBV12-4,TRBJ2-5,CATALVRIGETQYF,TGTGCGACGGCACTAGTGAGGATCGGGGAGACCCAGTACTTC
NA,few,TRBV12-3/TRBV12-4,TRBJ1-6,CASSFSPPSPLHF,TGTGCCAGCAGTTTTAGCCCCCCTTCACCCCTCCACTTT
NA,NA,TRBV24-1,TRBJ2-3,CATSARHSRDTQYF,TGTGCCACCAGTGCCCGACACAGCAGGGATACGCAGTATTTT
NA,few,TRBV5-1,TRBJ2-5,CASSISGMGQETQYF,TGCGCCAGCAGCATCTCAGGGATGGGCCAAGAGACCCAGTACTTC
NA,many,TRBV2,TRBJ2-7,CASSEWLGSHEQYF,TGTGCCAGCAGTGAATGGCTAGGGAGCCACGAGCAGTACTTC
TRBD2,NA,TRBV11-2,TRBJ2-3,CASSNRLAGAVADTQYF,TGTGCCAGCAGCAATCGACTAGCGGGGGCCGTCGCAGATACGCAGTATTTT
NA,many,TRBV7-2,TRBJ1-1,CASSLGRRRNTEAFF,TGTGCCAGCAGCTTAGGCCGACGGAGAAACACTGAAGCTTTCTTT
TRBD1,few,TRBV18,TRBJ2-5,CASSAGGQQETQYF,TGTGCCAGCTCTGCTGGGGGACAGCAAGAGACCCAGTACTTC
NA,few,TRBV19,TRBJ1-1,CASSIQVVNTEAFF,TGTGCCAGTAGTATTCAGGTGGTGAACACTGAAGCTTTCTTT
TRBD1,NA,TRBV28,TRBJ2-4,CASMGLWTGHIQYF,TGTGCCAGCATGGGGTTATGGACAGGCCACATTCAGTACTTC
NA,many,TRBV5-5,TRBJ2-1,CASSWDPLYNEQFF,TGTGCCAGCAGCTGGGACCCCCTTTACAATGAGCAGTTCTTC
NA,NA,TRBV7-8,TRBJ1-1,CASSYRAGSTEAFF,TGTGCCAGCAGTTACCGTGCGGGCAGCACTGAAGCTTTCTTT
NA,NA,TRBV15,TRBJ1-4,CATKMGGLGEKLFF,TGTGCCACCAAAATGGGGGGCCTAGGAGAAAAACTGTTTTTT
TRBD1,few,TRBV12-3/TRBV12-4,TRBJ1-2,CASSPRQGGEDGYTF,TGTGCCAGCAGCCCCAGACAGGGGGGTGAGGATGGCTACACCTTC
TRBD2,many,TRBV5-1,TRBJ2-1,CASSRGLADYNEQFF,TGCGCCAGCAGCCGCGGACTAGCGGACTACAATGAGCAGTTCTTC
NA,NA,TRBV10-3,TRBJ1-2,CAISEKGPVTNYGYTF,TGTGCCATCAGTGAAAAGGGACCTGTTACTAACTATGGCTACACCTTC
NA,many,TRBV11-1,TRBJ2-5,CASSLRPGSWETTETQYF,TGTGCCAGCAGCTTGCGCCCGGGTTCGTGGGAGACTACAGAGACCCAGTACTTC
NA,NA,TRBV7-9,TRBJ2-2,CASSQLAGELFF,TGTGCCAGCAGCCAACTCGCCGGGGAGCTGTTTTTT
TRBD1,few,TRBV7-8,TRBJ2-1,CASSFEQGNYNEQFF,TGTGCCAGCAGCTTCGAACAGGGGAATTACAATGAGCAGTTCTTC
NA,few,TRBV6-2/TRBV6-3,TRBJ2-1,CASTKFGGPQFF,TGTGCCAGCACAAAATTCGGGGGGCCCCAGTTCTTC
TRBD1,few,TRBV7-9,TRBJ1-1,CASLQGEEAFF,TGTGCCAGTTTACAGGGGGAAGAAGCTTTCTTT
NA,many,TRBV11-2,TRBJ2-5,CASSWRLAETQYF,TGTGCCAGCAGCTGGCGGCTAGCGGAGACCCAGTACTTC
NA,few,TRBV4-3,TRBJ2-1,CASSQDTGPQEQFF,TGCGCCAGCAGCCAAGATACAGGACCGCAGGAGCAGTTCTTC
TRBD1,many,TRBV2,TRBJ1-1,CASSEAGGRTEAFF,TGTGCCAGCAGTGAGGCAGGGGGTCGCACTGAAGCTTTCTTT
TRBD2,many,TRBV10-3,TRBJ2-1,CAISDPTLAGHNEQFF,TGTGCCATCAGTGATCCTACCCTAGCGGGGCACAATGAGCAGTTCTTC
NA,few,TRBV9,TRBJ1-1,CASSVVEGSRAEAFF,TGTGCCAGCAGCGTAGTCGAAGGGTCGAGGGCTGAAGCTTTCTTT
NA,few,TRBV6-2/TRBV6-3,TRBJ1-5,CATTEGGYSNQPQHF,TGTGCCACCACCGAGGGGGGTTATAGCAATCAGCCCCAGCATTTT
TRBD1,NA,TRBV6-2/TRBV6-3,TRBJ2-1,CASRPGTGADNEQFF,TGTGCCAGCAGGCCCGGGACAGGGGCCGACAACGAGCAGTTCTTC
NA,NA,TRBV4-1,TRBJ2-1,CASSFIVNSYNEQFF,TGCGCCAGCAGCTTTATTGTCAACTCCTACAATGAGCAGTTCTTC
NA,few,TRBV19,TRBJ2-3,CASSMSADTQYF,TGTGCCAGTAGTATGTCGGCAGATACGCAGTATTTT
TRBD2,NA,TRBV12-3/TRBV12-4,TRBJ2-5,CASSPRTSGIETQYF,TGTGCCAGCAGTCCAAGGACTAGCGGGATTGAGACCCAGTACTTC
TRBD1,many,TRBV29-1,TRBJ2-3,CSVDRGFTDTQYF,TGCAGCGTGGACAGGGGGTTTACAGATACGCAGTATTTT